The text below deals with one T cell receptor beta chain. This CDR3 is 16 amino acids long. Germline CDR1 is SGHRS and CDR2 is YFSETQ. V lost 3 bases and J 0 bases, leaving 16 bases between the germline ends. The CD8+ and CD4+ T cells were negatively isolated, with the TEMRA cells enriched by FACS. The authors reverse transcribed roughly 0.5 to 1 ug RNA with random hexamers. A multiplex approach, immunoSEQ multiplex PCR, amplified TCR beta CDR3 across 54 Vbeta and 13 Jbeta. TCRdb reprocessed the immunoSEQ multiplex PCR reads via MiXCR and lists one record per CDR3 protein. The table lists 73,000 or so distinct CDR3 sequences, approximately 94% of them singletons. The data originate from a study of CD8 T cells in Susac syndrome.

This chain connects TRBV5-1 to TRBJ2-7; D might be TRBD2 (5 bases). The source is a human donor with multiple sclerosis. Sequencing used CD8+ T cells from PBMCs. CDR3 bases: TGCGCCAGCAGCTCCCCCGACGGAACTAGCTCCTACGAGCAGTACTTC. This translates into CASSSPDGTSSYEQYF.